The source of this TCR beta chain is a study of coeliac disease (dated by TCRdb to 2022 to 2024). Regarding the study in general: Each coeliac patient fell into one of three classes: newly diagnosed active disease, refractory coeliac disease type I, or disease kept under control by a gluten-free diet. The full study included 30 patients: 22 with serologically confirmed coeliac disease and 8 controls with non-small intestinal disorders. Small intestinal lymphocyte fractions from coeliac and non-coeliac patients were analysed in the study using next-generation sequencing of rearranged TRB and TRG CDR3 regions. The aim was to characterise TR repertoires of small intestinal T cells in active, refractory type I and gluten-free-diet-treated coeliac disease. TRB sequencing was successfully performed on samples from around 29 subjects, among which around 24 paired bulk unsorted intraepithelial and lamina propria cell samples were included. Because high-resolution HLA typing was not available, biased TRBV7-2 usage was queried as a proof of principle. General conclusions and limits of the study: Compared with controls, active coeliac intraepithelial and lamina propria samples had TRB and TRG repertoires of lower clonality, which suggests that diverse T cells were recruited. The approach was considered by the authors to be unsuitable for unbiased detection of gliadin-specific T cells, as gliadin-specific T cells are scarce and rarely shared between patients. For the most part, TRB repertoires were private, with most amino acid sequences found in only one sample, and V-gene usage showed no significant difference across disease groups. The separation of intraepithelial from lamina propria cells did not yield high-purity fractions, so cross-contamination between compartments was possible. Published gliadin-specific TRB sequences appeared in about 55% of the 18 coeliac lamina propria samples but only 1 of 6 controls.

Receptor libraries were prepared by the immunoSEQ multiplex PCR assay. The TR loci were subjected to amplification by multiplexed PCR, for which V gene segments served as targets of the forward primers and J gene segments as targets of the reverse primers. Amplified CDR3 regions were sequenced on the Illumina HiSeq System. Under the source paper's analysis protocol: Closely related reads were merged by a nearest-neighbour algorithm to remove PCR and sequencing errors and to collapse the data into unique sequences. Repertoires were summarised in terms of clonality and T cell density, with T cell density defined as TR molecules per amount of genomic DNA input. CDR3 amino acid sequences present in at least 80% of unsorted samples were defined as public TRs and were then tested for differential abundance between coeliac and control samples. Every lamina propria sample was searched for matches to a list of about 200 published gliadin-specific TRB sequences. Disease-group differences in clonality and density were tested with Kruskal-Wallis tests followed by Dunn post-tests. TCRdb obtained this table from immuneACCESS and retained in-frame rearrangements with V and J assigned. These tables miss some clones; where compared with another copy, unresolved V genes account for less than half of the shortfall, and the remainder is unexplained. The V and J calls and clone size come from that table; D and trimming were worked out from the DNA. This sample holds thousands of clones; approximately 64% were observed only once. More than 3.5% of the sample lies in the top ten.

Concerning this clone: No cognate antigen has been identified for it. Base qualities are missing; no much larger clone stands one base away.

Cells were frozen in liquid nitrogen in DMSO/FBS as aliquots of 400,000 to 550,000 cells, with a single aliquot from each fraction going to sequencing. All 30 or so patients in the study underwent endoscopy and small intestinal biopsy. Once intraepithelial cells had been isolated, the leftover biopsy tissue was digested with collagenase to release lamina propria cells. Genomic DNA was extracted from frozen unsorted cell fractions using the Qiagen DNeasy blood extraction kit. The CDR1 and CDR2 encoded by the germline V gene are KGHSH and LQKENI. A distance of 14 bases separates the germline ends of V and J, which lose 6 bases and 0 bases respectively. Including the terminal cysteine and phenylalanine, the CDR3 comprises 15 residues. The kept DNA is CDR3 alone, 45 bases in frame from the first base.

Source material: lamina propria lymphocytes from the gut. This specimen's cell subset or site label, interpreted: lamina propria cell (LPC) fraction of small intestinal biopsy. The chain was built from TRBV18 and TRBJ1-2; the D gene cannot be resolved reliably. This clonotype was obtained from a young woman with active celiac disease. The CDR3 sequence is CASSPSGGANYGYTF. Read as DNA, the sequence is TGTGCCAGCTCCCCCTCGGGAGGAGCTAACTATGGCTACACCTTC.